This T cell receptor beta chain came from a study of cytomegalovirus exposure and HLA in healthy donors. CDR3 length: 16 amino acids. V shed 0 bases, J shed 3 bases, and the junction held 4 bases outside the gene matches. Germline loops: CDR1 MNHNS, CDR2 SASEGT. Points from the study as a whole: Researchers reported from a later analysis that most CMV-associated TCR beta chains appeared HLA-restricted. An ancestry cluster, one associated with Asian ancestry, reportedly showed fewer N-insertions than the approximately 650-donor mean in a later analysis.

Note on this clone: Its antigen remains unknown.

Researchers ran the PCR with 60 Vbeta and 13 Jbeta primers. Only in-frame clones appear in the TCRdb table, and some are missing; sequencing was by immunoSEQ multiplex PCR. The data show 170,000 or so clones, with 70% to 80% seen just once and more than 3.5% held by the top ten. V and J are TRBV6-1 and TRBJ1-4; TRBD1 aligns across 7 bases. This sequence originates from a woman aged 55-70 years in good health and CMV-seropositive. Material: PBMCs. The CDR3 loop reads CASSEATGTANEKLFF. DNA for the CDR3: TGTGCCAGCAGTGAAGCCACCGGGACAGCTAATGAAAAACTGTTTTTT.